This T cell receptor (beta chain) was recovered during a study of shared clonotypes between healthy human individuals. Using immunoSEQ multiplex PCR, the repertoire was profiled, and TCRdb retains in-frame clones only, with some absent. Of around 510,000 clones listed, 95% to 96% are singletons. The sample was naive CD4+ T cells sorted from blood. Regarding subset: CD45RA+ positively selected. The source of this sequence is a woman aged 30 to 39 in good health.

This CDR3 reads CASSLGQARYQPQHF. The CDR3 DNA reads TGTGCCAGCAGTTTAGGACAGGCCCGTTATCAGCCCCAGCATTTT. The rearrangement uses TRBV6-6 and TRBJ1-5; 7 nucleotides match TRBD1. The CDR3 contains 15 residues. Trimming at V came to 4 bases and at J to 5 bases, leaving 8 bases not matched to a gene. CDR1 is MNHNY, CDR2 SVGAGI, per germline (reference sequence).